This T cell receptor (beta chain) was found in a study of cytomegalovirus exposure and HLA in healthy donors. About the study: Some 200 million T cells yielded roughly 120 million unique TCR beta sequences, as an earlier analysis found. Findings and caveats of the study: There were 150 to 200 TCR beta chains listed as cytomegalovirus-associated.

Germline loops: CDR1 SGHVS, CDR2 FQNEAQ. The CDR3 runs 8 residues. In the case of this clone: Its antigen remains unknown. Germline is not matched at one junction end, which may reflect a read error.

Primers for the PCR totalled 60 Vbeta and 13 Jbeta. The assay was immunoSEQ multiplex PCR, and TCRdb's table has in-frame clones only and misses some. The sample has 80,000 to 130,000 clones; around 74% are singletons. The rearrangement joins TRBV7-8 to TRBJ2-7, with D possibly being TRBD2 (6 bases). This TCR was recovered from a male donor in good health and CMV-seropositive. Sequenced input: PBMCs. The CDR3 nucleotides are TGTGCCACGAGGGAGGAGGACTTC. Its translation is CATREEDF.